Following are 24 T cell receptor beta chains from one sample sequenced in a study of CD8+ T cells in alopecia areata. Once RNA had been extracted, it was reverse transcribed into cDNA to act as the sequencing template. Repertoires were generated with immunoSEQ multiplex PCR, while TCRdb's copy carries only in-frame clones and drops some. The sample has a few hundred thousand clones, 66% seen once. Treatment specified: oral pan-JAK inhibitor, 5-10 mg twice daily. The sample here was CD4+ T cells sorted from blood, taken at week 44, from a patient treated with tofacitinib. The source of these receptors is a human donor with alopecia areata.

This clone has more than one count but fewer than ten. This chain uses TRBV27 with TRBJ2-3, with TRBD1 matching 9 bases. Germline assignment: CDR1 MNHEY and CDR2 SMNVEV (reference sequence). J was trimmed by 2 bases and V by 3 bases; bases with no gene match: 3. This CDR3 region has 15 residues. The CDR3 bases are TGTGCCAGCAGTTTTTACAGGGGGCCCACAGATACGCAGTATTTT. Translating it yields CASSFYRGPTDTQYF.

CDR3 sequence: CASSPLGSNQPQHF. The CDR3 nucleotides read TGTGCCAGCAGCCCCTTAGGGAGCAATCAGCCCCAGCATTTT. The rearrangement uses TRBV2 and TRBJ1-5; no definite D call. Trimming left V 6 bases short and J 1 base short, with 10 bases between. Germline CDR1 and CDR2: SNHLY and FYNNEI. This CDR3 has 14 residues.

V and J are TRBV5-1 and TRBJ2-4; D gene unclear. CDR3 length equals 14 residues. CDR1 and CDR2 (germline): SGHRS, YFSETQ. V lost 0 bases, J lost 3 bases, and 7 bases lay in between. CDR3 sequence: CASSLGVSKNIQYF. The CDR3 bases are TGCGCCAGCAGCTTGGGGGTCAGCAAAAACATTCAGTACTTC. The full variable domain, its missing parts supplied by reference TRBV5-1 and TRBJ2-4, is KAGVTQTPRYLIKTRGQQVTLSCSPISGHRSVSWYQQTPGQGLQFLFEYFSETQRNKGNFPGRFSGRQFSNSRSEMNVSTLELGDSALYLCASSLGVSKNIQYFGAGTRLSVL.

The chain has TRBV29-1 and TRBJ2-3; TRBD2 agrees at 7 bases. The germline gives CDR1 SQVTM, CDR2 ANQGSEA. V was clipped by 6 bases and J by 0 bases; unmatched bases: 6. This CDR3 has 14 residues. Here the CDR3 DNA reads TGCAGCGTCAGGGAGGGGACTAGCACAGATACGCAGTATTTT. Protein: CSVREGTSTDTQYF.

The V and J genes are TRBV30 and TRBJ2-1; D remains ambiguous. In germline, CDR1 is GTSNPN, CDR2 SVGIG (reference sequence). There are 13 residues in the CDR3. Trimming cost V 1 base and J 7 bases, with 11 bases left between them. DNA of the CDR3: TGTGCCTGGAGTGGCCGGGTAGCTAATGAGCAGTTCTTC. Amino acids: CAWSGRVANEQFF. The full variable domain, in which reference TRBV30 and TRBJ2-1 provide the parts outside the CDR3, is SQTIHQWPATLVQPVGSPLSLECTVEGTSNPNLYWYRQAAGRGLQLLFYSVGIGQISSEVPQNLSASRPQDRQFILSSKKLLLSDSGFYLCAWSGRVANEQFFGPGTRLTVL.

This chain uses TRBV15 with TRBJ1-1, with a possible D match to TRBD1 (5 bases). The germline V gene encodes CDR1 LNHNV and CDR2 YYDKDF (reference sequence). The ends were cut back, 5 bases at V and 3 bases at J, with 13 bases in the middle. This CDR3 region has 14 residues. The chain's CDR3 is CATSGPRGDTEAFF. As DNA, the CDR3 is TGTGCCACCAGCGGACCTCGGGGGGACACTGAAGCTTTCTTT. Drawing the rest from reference TRBV15 and TRBJ1-1, the complete variable domain is DAMVIQNPRYQVTQFGKPVTLSCSQTLNHNVMYWYQQKSSQAPKLLFHYYDKDFNNEADTPDNFQSRRPNTSFCFLDIRSPGLGDTAMYLCATSGPRGDTEAFFGQGTRLTVV.

The chain employs TRBV30 and TRBJ1-1, with D possibly matching TRBD1 (5 bases). Germline-derived CDR1 and CDR2 are GTSNPN and SVGIG (reference sequence). V shed 0 bases and J shed 4 bases, with 12 bases lying between them. There are 14 residues in the CDR3. CDR3 DNA: TGTGCCTGGAGTGTGGGGGGGATAGGCACTGAAGCTTTCTTT. Encoded protein: CAWSVGGIGTEAFF.

This clone was found a few times. J is TRBJ2-2 and V is TRBV19; 7 bases are a match to TRBD1. Trimming removed 6 bases from V and 4 bases from J; junction bases left unmatched: 8. Per the germline V gene, CDR1 is LNHDA and CDR2 is SQIVND (reference sequence). This CDR3 has 15 amino acids. CDR3 DNA: TGTGCCAGTAGCCGGGACAGAGACTTCACCGGGGAGCTGTTTTTT. This gives the protein CASSRDRDFTGELFF.

The chain employs TRBV23-1 and TRBJ2-5; possible D gene TRBD2, 7 bases. TRBV23-1 falls under the ORF class, with uncertain function. Trimming cost V 2 bases and J 5 bases, with 24 bases left between them. The CDR3 has 18 residues. The CDR3 is CASSQLHLAAGAGETQYF. The CDR3 bases are TGCGCCAGCAGTCAACTTCATCTAGCGGCGGGGGCCGGGGAGACCCAGTACTTC.

The chain carries TRBV5-6 and TRBJ2-2; D is perhaps TRBD2 (6 bases). Germline assignment: CDR1 SGHDT and CDR2 YYEEEE. Trimming took off 0 bases at V and 3 bases at J, with 9 bases between the two ends. CDR3 length: 15 amino acids. Here the CDR3 reads CASSLVGLDTGELFF. The CDR3 DNA sequence: TGTGCCAGCAGCTTGGTGGGACTCGACACCGGGGAGCTGTTTTTT. Filled out from reference TRBV5-6 and TRBJ2-2, the complete variable domain reads DAGVTQSPTHLIKTRGQQVTLRCSPKSGHDTVSWYQQALGQGPQFIFQYYEEEERQRGNFPDRFSGHQFPNYSSELNVNALLLGDSALYLCASSLVGLDTGELFFGEGSRLTVL.

This chain connects TRBV2 to TRBJ1-2; 9 bases are a match to TRBD1. The CDR3 has 17 residues. V shed 5 bases and J 6 bases; nucleotides not matched to a gene: 16. In germline, CDR1 is SNHLY, CDR2 FYNNEI. The CDR3 spells CASSKANNRGREDGYTF. The CDR3 nucleotides read TGTGCCAGCAGTAAGGCTAATAACAGGGGGCGCGAGGATGGCTACACCTTC.

This chain uses TRBV13 with TRBJ1-2, with D uncertain. Trimming pared 5 bases from V and 8 bases from J, leaving 12 bases between. The length of the CDR3 is 12 residues. Germline V gene lookup returns CDR1 PRHDT and CDR2 FYEKMQ (reference sequence). The DNA for the CDR3 is TGTGCCAGCAGCACTCAAAGGGAAGGCTACACCTTC. The encoded protein is CASSTQREGYTF.

CDR3: CASSPSDTYEQYF. The CDR3 DNA follows: TGCGCCAGCAGCCCGTCGGACACGTACGAGCAGTACTTC. The J gene is TRBJ2-7, the V gene TRBV5-1; perhaps TRBD1 as D (5 bases). This CDR3 is built from 13 residues. Per the germline V gene, CDR1 is SGHRS and CDR2 is YFSETQ. Trimming shortened V by 4 bases and J by 4 bases, and 12 bases separated the two germline ends.

The chain recombines TRBV19 with TRBJ1-1; D not resolved. CDR1 is LNHDA, CDR2 SQIVND, per germline (reference sequence). The V end was cut by 3 bases, the J end by 2 bases, with 10 bases between. The CDR3 extends over 14 amino acids. Here the CDR3 DNA reads TGTGCCAGTAGTATCGAGCGGATAAACACTGAAGCTTTCTTT. This gives the protein CASSIERINTEAFF.

As regards this clone: Other nucleotide sequences in the sample specify the same CDR3. For the CDR3, the DNA is TGTGCCTGGTCGGGGGGGGGACAAGAGACCCAGTACTTC. Its translation is CAWSGGGQETQYF. The chain uses TRBV30 and TRBJ2-5; TRBD2 matches 8 bases. V shed 5 bases, J shed 2 bases, and the junction held 4 bases outside the gene matches. CDR3 length: 13 amino acids. Germline CDR1 reads GTSNPN; CDR2 reads SVGIG (reference sequence).

CDR3 residues: CASSAPSGGTNEQFF. The CDR3 DNA follows: TGTGCCAGCAGCGCGCCTAGCGGGGGGACCAATGAGCAGTTCTTC. V is TRBV5-4 and J is TRBJ2-1; 11 bases are shared with TRBD2. With 4 bases clipped from V and 6 bases from J, the junction kept 6 bases outside the gene matches. Per the germline V gene, CDR1 is SGHNT and CDR2 is YYREEE (reference sequence). The CDR3 has 15 amino acids.

This chain joins TRBV4-1 and TRBJ2-4, with TRBD1 matching 8 bases. V lost 0 bases and J lost 4; bases outside the gene matches: 5. CDR3 length: 16 amino acids. CDR1 is MGHRA and CDR2 is YSYEKL in the germline V gene. The CDR3 loop is CASSQDGQGPKNIQYF. The CDR3 DNA reads TGCGCCAGCAGCCAAGACGGACAGGGACCAAAAAACATTCAGTACTTC.

The V and J genes are TRBV5-1 and TRBJ2-1; unclear D gene. Germline V gene lookup returns CDR1 SGHRS and CDR2 YFSETQ. This CDR3 is built from 13 residues. V lost 0 bases and J 4 bases, leaving 5 bases between the germline ends. The CDR3 coding sequence is TGCGCCAGCAGCTTGGAGGTATACAATGAGCAGTTCTTC. Translating gives CASSLEVYNEQFF. Together with reference TRBV5-1 and TRBJ2-1, the CDR3 gives the full variable domain: KAGVTQTPRYLIKTRGQQVTLSCSPISGHRSVSWYQQTPGQGLQFLFEYFSETQRNKGNFPGRFSGRQFSNSRSEMNVSTLELGDSALYLCASSLEVYNEQFFGPGTRLTVL.

V gene TRBV28 combines with J gene TRBJ2-7; 10 nucleotides match TRBD1. The CDR3 consists of 14 residues. The V gene end was trimmed by 7 bases and the J gene end by 5 bases; junction bases not matched to a gene: 8. The germline gives CDR1 MDHEN, CDR2 SYDVKM. CDR3 loop: CASISGTGADEQYF. CDR3 nucleotides: TGTGCCAGCATATCCGGGACAGGGGCGGACGAGCAGTACTTC.

The chain couples TRBV29-1 to TRBJ1-2, with a tentative D call TRBD1 (5 bases). Germline assignment: CDR1 SQVTM and CDR2 ANQGSEA. With 4 bases removed from V and 9 bases from J, the gap between germline ends came to 15 bases. This CDR3 spans 12 amino acids. CDR3 loop: CSVVGGEESYTF. CDR3 bases: TGCAGCGTTGTCGGGGGGGAGGAAAGCTACACCTTC.

The V gene is TRBV30, the J gene TRBJ1-2; D perhaps matches TRBD1 (6 bases). Trimming left V 0 bases short and J 3 bases short, with 8 bases between. Per the germline V gene, CDR1 is GTSNPN and CDR2 is SVGIG (reference sequence). CDR3 length equals 13 residues. The CDR3 DNA reads as TGTGCCTGGAGTGTACAGGGACACTATGGCTACACCTTC. Its protein is CAWSVQGHYGYTF.

The chain employs TRBV5-1 and TRBJ1-2; 10 nucleotides line up with TRBD1. The V and J ends lost 4 bases and 7 bases, in that order; junction bases with no gene match: 7. Looked up from germline, CDR1 is SGHRS and CDR2 is YFSETQ. The CDR3 consists of 14 residues. In DNA form, the CDR3 reads TGCGCCAGCAGCGAAGGACAGGGGGGTTCTGGCTACACCTTC. It yields the protein CASSEGQGGSGYTF.

V is TRBV27 and J is TRBJ1-1; 7 bases fit TRBD1. The germline V gene encodes CDR1 MNHEY and CDR2 SMNVEV (reference sequence). The CDR3 covers 13 residues. V shed 5 bases, J shed 8 bases, and the junction held 8 bases outside the gene matches. The CDR3: CASSLYGTAEAFF. Written as DNA, the CDR3 is TGTGCCAGCAGTCTGTACGGGACAGCGGAAGCTTTCTTT.

The chain uses TRBV5-6 and TRBJ1-5; D might be TRBD1 (5 bases). Trimming removed 0 bases from V and 7 bases from J, with 8 bases in between. Germline CDR1 and CDR2: SGHDT and YYEEEE. The CDR3 is 13 residues long. The CDR3 loop is CASSLDRGQPQHF. The CDR3 coding sequence is TGTGCCAGCAGCTTGGATCGGGGGCAGCCCCAGCATTTT.